The source of this T cell receptor beta chain is a study of T cell responses to AZD1222 COVID-19 vaccine. The study, taken as a whole, reports: Targets within unmutated variant regions were reportedly found for nearly half of spike-specific TCRs.

The CDR3 loop spans 16 amino acids. CDR1 SGHNT and CDR2 YYREEE come from the germline V gene (reference sequence). V lost 3 bases, J lost 3 bases, and 15 bases lay in between. Clones were sequenced by immunoSEQ multiplex PCR, and TCRdb holds only the in-frame ones, with some missing. The table includes 95,000 to 150,000 clones, roughly 90% detected once. Concerning this clone: Its antigen is not identified.

Sample: peripheral blood, taken on day 0 of AZD1222 vaccination. This receptor was obtained from an adult in good health. This chain links TRBV5-4 with TRBJ2-2, with D tentatively TRBD1 or TRBD2 (5 bases each). The CDR3 DNA follows: TGTGCCAGCAGCTGGGGACCTATCCGAGACACCGGGGAGCTGTTTTTT. As protein: CASSWGPIRDTGELFF. Variable domain in full (rest from reference TRBV5-4 and TRBJ2-2): ETGVTQSPTHLIKTRGQQVTLRCSSQSGHNTVSWYQQALGQGPQFIFQYYREEENGRGNFPPRFSGLQFPNYSSELNVNALELDDSALYLCASSWGPIRDTGELFFGEGSRLTVL.